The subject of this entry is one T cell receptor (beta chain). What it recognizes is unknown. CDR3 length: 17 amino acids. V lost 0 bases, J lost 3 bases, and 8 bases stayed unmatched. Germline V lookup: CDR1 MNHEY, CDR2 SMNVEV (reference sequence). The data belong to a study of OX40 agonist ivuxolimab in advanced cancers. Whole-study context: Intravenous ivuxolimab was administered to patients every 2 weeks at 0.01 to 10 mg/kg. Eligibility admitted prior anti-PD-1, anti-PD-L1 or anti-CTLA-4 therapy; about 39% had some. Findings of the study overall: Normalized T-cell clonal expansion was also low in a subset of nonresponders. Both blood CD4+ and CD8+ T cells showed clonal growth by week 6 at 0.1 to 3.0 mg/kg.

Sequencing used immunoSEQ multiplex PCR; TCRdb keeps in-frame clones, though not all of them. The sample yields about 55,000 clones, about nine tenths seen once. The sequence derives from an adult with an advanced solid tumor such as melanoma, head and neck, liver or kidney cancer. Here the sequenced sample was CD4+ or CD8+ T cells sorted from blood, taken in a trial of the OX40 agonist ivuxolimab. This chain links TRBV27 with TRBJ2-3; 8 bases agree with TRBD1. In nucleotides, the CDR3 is TGTGCCAGCAGTTTATCGCAGGGCAGGGGGCGAACAGATACGCAGTATTTT. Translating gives CASSLSQGRGRTDTQYF.